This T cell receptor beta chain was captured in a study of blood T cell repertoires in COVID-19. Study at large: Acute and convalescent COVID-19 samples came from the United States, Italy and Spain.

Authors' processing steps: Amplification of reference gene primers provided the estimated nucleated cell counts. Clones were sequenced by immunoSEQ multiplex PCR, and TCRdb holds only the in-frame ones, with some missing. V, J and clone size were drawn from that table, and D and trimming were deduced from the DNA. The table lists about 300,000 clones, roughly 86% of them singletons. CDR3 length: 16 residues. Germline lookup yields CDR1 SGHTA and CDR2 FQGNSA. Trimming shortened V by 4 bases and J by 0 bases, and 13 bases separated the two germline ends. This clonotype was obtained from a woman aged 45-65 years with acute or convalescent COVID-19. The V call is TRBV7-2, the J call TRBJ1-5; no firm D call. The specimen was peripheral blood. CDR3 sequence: CASSSKPRDSNQPQHF. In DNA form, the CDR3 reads TGTGCCAGCAGCTCGAAGCCCCGGGATAGCAATCAGCCCCAGCATTTT.